The entry below describes one T cell receptor beta chain. Its matching antigen is unknown. Assay: immunoSEQ multiplex PCR; the TCRdb copy retains only in-frame clones and omits some. The table lists 64,000 or so clones, about nine tenths of them singletons. The CDR3 is 16 amino acids. V lost 2 bases and J 3 bases, leaving 15 bases between the germline ends. CDR1 SGDLS and CDR2 YYNGEE come from the germline V gene. This record comes from a study of T cells in localized non-small cell lung cancer. General study findings and limits: A median of around 60 clones ranked among the top 100 in tumor appeared in adjacent lung. Uninvolved adjacent lung had more T cell clonality than any other tissue, topping tumor. Among blood samples, higher T cell density accompanied longer overall survival. Tumor samples were not multi-region, leaving intratumor heterogeneity unexcluded.

This clonotype originated in a woman aged 40-69 years with stage I lung adenocarcinoma. The genes are TRBV9 and TRBJ1-3, with D possibly matching TRBD1 (5 bases). Sample: peripheral blood, taken before any cancer treatment. Written as DNA, the CDR3 is TGTGCCAGCAGCGTTGCAGGGACCAGCAGTGGAAACACCATATATTTT. It codes for CASSVAGTSSGNTIYF.